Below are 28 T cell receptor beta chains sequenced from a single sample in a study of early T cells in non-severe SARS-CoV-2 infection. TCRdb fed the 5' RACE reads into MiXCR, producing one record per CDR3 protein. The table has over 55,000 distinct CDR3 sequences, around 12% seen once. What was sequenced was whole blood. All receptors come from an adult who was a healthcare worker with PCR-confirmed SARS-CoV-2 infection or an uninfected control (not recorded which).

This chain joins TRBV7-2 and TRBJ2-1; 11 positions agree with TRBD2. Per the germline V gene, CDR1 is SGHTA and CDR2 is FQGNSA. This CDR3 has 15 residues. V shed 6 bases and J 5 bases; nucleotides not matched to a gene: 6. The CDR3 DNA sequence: TGTGCCAGCAGGATTACTAGCGGGAGTGACAATGAGCAGTTCTTC. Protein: CASRITSGSDNEQFF.

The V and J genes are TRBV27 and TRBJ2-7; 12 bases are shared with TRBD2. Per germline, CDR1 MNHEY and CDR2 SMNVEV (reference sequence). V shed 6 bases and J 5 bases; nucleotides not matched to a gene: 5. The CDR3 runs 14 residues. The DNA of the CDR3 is TGTGCCAGCAGAGGGACTAGCGGGCTCAACGAGCAGTACTTC. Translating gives CASRGTSGLNEQYF.

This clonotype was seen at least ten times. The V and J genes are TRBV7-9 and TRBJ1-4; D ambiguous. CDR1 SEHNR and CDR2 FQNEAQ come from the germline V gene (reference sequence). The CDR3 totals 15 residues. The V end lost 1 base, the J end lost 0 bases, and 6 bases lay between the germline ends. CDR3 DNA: TGTGCCAGCAGCTTAGACACTGCAACTAATGAAAAACTGTTTTTT. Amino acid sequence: CASSLDTATNEKLFF.

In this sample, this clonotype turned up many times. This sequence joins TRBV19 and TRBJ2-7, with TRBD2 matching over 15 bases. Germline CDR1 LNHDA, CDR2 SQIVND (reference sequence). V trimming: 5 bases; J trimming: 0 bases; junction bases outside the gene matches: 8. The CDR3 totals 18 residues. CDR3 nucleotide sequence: TGTGCCAGTAGTTGGTCCGGACTAGCGGGAGGGATCTCCTACGAGCAGTACTTC. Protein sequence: CASSWSGLAGGISYEQYF.

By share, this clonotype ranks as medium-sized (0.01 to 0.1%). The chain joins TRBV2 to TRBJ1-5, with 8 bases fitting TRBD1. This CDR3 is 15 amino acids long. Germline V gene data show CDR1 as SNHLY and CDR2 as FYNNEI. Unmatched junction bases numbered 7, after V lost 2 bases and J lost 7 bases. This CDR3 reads CASSETDRVGQPQHF. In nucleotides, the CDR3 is TGTGCCAGCAGTGAAACGGACAGGGTAGGCCAGCCCCAGCATTTT.

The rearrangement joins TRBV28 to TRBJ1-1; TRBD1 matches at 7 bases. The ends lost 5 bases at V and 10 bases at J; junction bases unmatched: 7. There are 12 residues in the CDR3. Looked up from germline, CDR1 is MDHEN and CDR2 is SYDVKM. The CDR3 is CASSHRGLGAFF. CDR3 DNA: TGTGCCAGCAGTCACAGGGGACTAGGAGCTTTCTTT.

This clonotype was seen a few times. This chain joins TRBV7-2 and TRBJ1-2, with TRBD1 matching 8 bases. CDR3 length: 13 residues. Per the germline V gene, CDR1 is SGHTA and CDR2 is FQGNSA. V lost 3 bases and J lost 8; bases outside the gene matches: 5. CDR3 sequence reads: CASSFPTGGGYTF. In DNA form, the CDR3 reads TGTGCCAGCAGCTTCCCAACAGGGGGAGGCTACACCTTC.

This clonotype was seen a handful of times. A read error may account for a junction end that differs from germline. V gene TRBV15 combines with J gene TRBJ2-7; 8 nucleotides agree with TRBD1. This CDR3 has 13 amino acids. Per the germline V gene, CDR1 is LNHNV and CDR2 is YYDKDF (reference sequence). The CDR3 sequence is CATSRDKGDRLNF. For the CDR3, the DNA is TGTGCCACCAGCAGAGATAAAGGGGACAGGCTGAACTTC.

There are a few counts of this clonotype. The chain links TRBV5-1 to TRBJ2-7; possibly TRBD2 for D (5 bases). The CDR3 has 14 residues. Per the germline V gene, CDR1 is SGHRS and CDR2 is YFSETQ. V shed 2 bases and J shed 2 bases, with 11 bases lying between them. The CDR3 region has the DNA TGCGCCAGCAGCTTTGGCGGGTCGACCTACGAGCAGTACTTC. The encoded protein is CASSFGGSTYEQYF. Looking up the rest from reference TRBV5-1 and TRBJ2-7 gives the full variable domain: KAGVTQTPRYLIKTRGQQVTLSCSPISGHRSVSWYQQTPGQGLQFLFEYFSETQRNKGNFPGRFSGRQFSNSRSEMNVSTLELGDSALYLCASSFGGSTYEQYFGPGTRLTVT.

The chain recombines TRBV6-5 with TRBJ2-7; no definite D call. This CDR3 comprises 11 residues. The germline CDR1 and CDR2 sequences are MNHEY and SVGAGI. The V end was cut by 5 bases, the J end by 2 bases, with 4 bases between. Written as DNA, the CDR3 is TGTGCCAGCAGTGACCCCTACGAGCAGTACTTC. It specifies CASSDPYEQYF.

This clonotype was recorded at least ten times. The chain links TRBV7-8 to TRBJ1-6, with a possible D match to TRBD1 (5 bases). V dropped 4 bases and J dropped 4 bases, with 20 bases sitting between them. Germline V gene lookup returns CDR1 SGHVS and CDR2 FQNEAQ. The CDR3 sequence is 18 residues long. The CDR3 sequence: CASSSASGEALYNSPLHF. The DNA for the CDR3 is TGTGCCAGCAGCTCTGCGTCGGGGGAGGCCCTATATAATTCACCCCTCCACTTT.

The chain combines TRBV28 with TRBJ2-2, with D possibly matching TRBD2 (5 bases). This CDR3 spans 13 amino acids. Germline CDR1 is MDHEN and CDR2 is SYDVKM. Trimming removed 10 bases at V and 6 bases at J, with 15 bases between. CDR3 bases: TGTGCCATCACTAGAGCCGTTCCCGGGGAGCTGTTTTTT. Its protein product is CAITRAVPGELFF.

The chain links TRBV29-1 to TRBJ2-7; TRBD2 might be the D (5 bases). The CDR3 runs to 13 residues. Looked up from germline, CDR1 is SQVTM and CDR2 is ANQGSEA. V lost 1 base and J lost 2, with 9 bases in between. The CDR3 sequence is CSVEAGNPYEQYF. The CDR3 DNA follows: TGCAGCGTTGAAGCCGGGAACCCCTACGAGCAGTACTTC.

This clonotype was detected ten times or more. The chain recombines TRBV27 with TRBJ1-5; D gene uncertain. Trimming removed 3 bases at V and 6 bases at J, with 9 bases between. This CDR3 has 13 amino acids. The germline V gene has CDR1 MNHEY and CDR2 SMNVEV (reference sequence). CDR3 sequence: CASSFSGAQPQHF. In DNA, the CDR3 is TGTGCCAGCAGTTTTTCGGGCGCTCAGCCCCAGCATTTT.

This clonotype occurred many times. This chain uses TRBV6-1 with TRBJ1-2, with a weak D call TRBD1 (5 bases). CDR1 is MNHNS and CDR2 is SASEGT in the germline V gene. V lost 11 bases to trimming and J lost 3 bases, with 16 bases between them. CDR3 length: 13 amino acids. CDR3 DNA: TGTGCCCTAGGAAGGGGCAGGGACTATGGCTACACCTTC. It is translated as CALGRGRDYGYTF.

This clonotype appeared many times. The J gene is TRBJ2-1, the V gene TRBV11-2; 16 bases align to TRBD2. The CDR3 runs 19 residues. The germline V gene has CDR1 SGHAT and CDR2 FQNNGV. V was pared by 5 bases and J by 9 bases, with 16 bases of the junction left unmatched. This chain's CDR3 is CASSPIRDGTSGRAGEQFF. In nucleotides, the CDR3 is TGTGCCAGCAGCCCAATTCGAGATGGGACTAGCGGGAGGGCCGGTGAGCAGTTCTTC.

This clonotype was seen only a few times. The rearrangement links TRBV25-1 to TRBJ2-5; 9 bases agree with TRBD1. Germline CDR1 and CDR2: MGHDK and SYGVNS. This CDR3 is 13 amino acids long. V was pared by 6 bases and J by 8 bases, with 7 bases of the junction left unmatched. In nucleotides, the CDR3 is TGTGCCAGCAGACAGGGGGCGCTTCGAACCCAGTACTTC. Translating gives CASRQGALRTQYF. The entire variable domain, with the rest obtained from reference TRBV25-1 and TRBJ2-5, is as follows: EADIYQTPRYLVIGTGKKITLECSQTMGHDKMYWYQQDPGMELHLIHYSYGVNSTEKGDLSSESTVSRIRTEHFPLTLESARPSHTSQYLCASRQGALRTQYFGPGTRLLVL.

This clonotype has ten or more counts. CDR3 sequence (DNA): TGTGCCAGCAGCTTGTGGGGGAGGACTGAAGCTTTCTTT. This encodes CASSLWGRTEAFF. The chain uses TRBV5-4 and TRBJ1-1; a possible D gene is TRBD1 (5 bases). Germline V CDR1 and CDR2: SGHNT, YYREEE (reference sequence). V lost 1 base and J lost 5, with 9 bases in between. The CDR3 is 13 residues long.

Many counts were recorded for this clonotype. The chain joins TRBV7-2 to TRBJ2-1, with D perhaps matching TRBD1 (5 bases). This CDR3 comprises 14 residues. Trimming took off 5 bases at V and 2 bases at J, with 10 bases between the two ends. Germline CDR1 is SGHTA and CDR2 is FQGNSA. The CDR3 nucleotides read TGTGCCAGCAGCGTACAGGTGACCTACAATGAGCAGTTCTTC. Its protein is CASSVQVTYNEQFF.

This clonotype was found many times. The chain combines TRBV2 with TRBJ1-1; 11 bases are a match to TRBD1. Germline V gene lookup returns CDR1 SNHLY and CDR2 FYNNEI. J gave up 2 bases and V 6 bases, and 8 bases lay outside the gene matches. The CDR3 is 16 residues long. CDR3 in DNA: TGTGCCAGCAGGACCGGGACAGGGGGTGGAAACACTGAAGCTTTCTTT. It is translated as CASRTGTGGGNTEAFF. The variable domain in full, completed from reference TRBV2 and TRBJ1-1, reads EPEVTQTPSHQVTQMGQEVILRCVPISNHLYFYWYRQILGQKVEFLVSFYNNEISEKSEIFDDQFSVERPDGSNFTLKIRSTKLEDSAMYFCASRTGTGGGNTEAFFGQGTRLTVV.

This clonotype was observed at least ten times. The chain's CDR3 is CSSRTGDVTEAFF. The DNA for the CDR3 is TGCAGCTCTAGGACAGGGGACGTCACTGAAGCTTTCTTT. The V and J genes are TRBV29-1 and TRBJ1-1, with 9 bases fitting TRBD1. Germline V lookup: CDR1 SQVTM, CDR2 ANQGSEA. V lost 8 bases to trimming and J lost 4 bases; unmatched junction nucleotides: 8. The CDR3 is made up of 13 amino acids.

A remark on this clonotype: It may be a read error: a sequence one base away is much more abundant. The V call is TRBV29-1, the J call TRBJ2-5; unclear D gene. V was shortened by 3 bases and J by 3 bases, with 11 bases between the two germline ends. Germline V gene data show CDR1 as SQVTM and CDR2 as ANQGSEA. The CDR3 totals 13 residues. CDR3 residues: CSVERLNEETQYF. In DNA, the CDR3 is TGCAGCGTTGAGAGGCTCAACGAAGAGACCCAGTACTTC.

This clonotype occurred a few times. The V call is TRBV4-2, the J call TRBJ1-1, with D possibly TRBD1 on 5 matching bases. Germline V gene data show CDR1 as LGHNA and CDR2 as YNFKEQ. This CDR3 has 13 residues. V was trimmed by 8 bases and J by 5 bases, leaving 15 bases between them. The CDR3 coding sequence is TGTGCCAGCGGATATTCCAGGGCTACTGAAGCTTTCTTT. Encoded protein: CASGYSRATEAFF.

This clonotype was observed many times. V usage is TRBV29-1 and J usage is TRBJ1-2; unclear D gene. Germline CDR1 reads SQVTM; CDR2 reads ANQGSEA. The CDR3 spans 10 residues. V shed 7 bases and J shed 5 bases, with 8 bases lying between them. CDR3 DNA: TGCAGCGACGGGCCATATGGCTACACCTTC. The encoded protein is CSDGPYGYTF.

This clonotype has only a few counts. The CDR3 reads CASSYSEGTWGYTF. The CDR3 DNA reads as TGTGCCAGCAGTTACTCGGAAGGGACCTGGGGCTACACCTTC. The V and J genes are TRBV6-6 and TRBJ1-2; D may be TRBD1 (5 bases). Trimming shortened V by 0 bases and J by 8 bases, and 13 bases separated the two germline ends. Germline assignment: CDR1 MNHNY and CDR2 SVGAGI (reference sequence). CDR3 length: 14 residues.

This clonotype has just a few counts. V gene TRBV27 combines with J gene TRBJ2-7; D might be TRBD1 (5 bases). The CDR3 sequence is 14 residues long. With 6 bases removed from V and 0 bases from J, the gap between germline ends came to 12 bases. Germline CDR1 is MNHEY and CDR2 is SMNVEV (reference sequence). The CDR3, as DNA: TGTGCCAGCAGGTGGACAAGGGACTCCTACGAGCAGTACTTC. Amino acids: CASRWTRDSYEQYF.

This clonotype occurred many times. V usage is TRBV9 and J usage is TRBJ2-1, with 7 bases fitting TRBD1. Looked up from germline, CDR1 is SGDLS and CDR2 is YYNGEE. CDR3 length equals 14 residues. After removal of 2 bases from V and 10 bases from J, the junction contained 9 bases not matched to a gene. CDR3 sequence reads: CASSVVPRQGEQFF. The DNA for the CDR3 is TGTGCCAGCAGCGTGGTCCCACGACAGGGAGAGCAGTTCTTC.

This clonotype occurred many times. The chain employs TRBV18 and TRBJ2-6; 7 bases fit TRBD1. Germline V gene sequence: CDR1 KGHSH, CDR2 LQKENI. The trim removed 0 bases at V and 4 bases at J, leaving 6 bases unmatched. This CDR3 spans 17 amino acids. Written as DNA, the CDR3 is TGTGCCAGCTCACCACCACAGGGGAGAGGAGGGGCCAACGTCCTGACTTTC. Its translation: CASSPPQGRGGANVLTF.